This TCR beta chain was sequenced in a study of OX40 agonist ivuxolimab in advanced cancers. The wider study: Patients enrolled in dose escalation were diagnosed with hepatocellular carcinoma, melanoma, renal cell or head and neck cancer. Under the entry rules, prior anti-PD-1, anti-PD-L1 or anti-CTLA-4 therapy was allowed, and around 36% had some. Study-level results: In the 0.1 to 3.0 mg/kg range, CD4+ and CD8+ blood T cells had expanded clonally by week 6. Expansion of clones was among the lowest in partial responders at 0.1-3.0 mg/kg.

On this clone itself: The antigen is unknown.

The V and J ends lost 4 bases and 9 bases respectively, with 19 bases between them. The germline gives CDR1 MNHNY, CDR2 SVGAGI (reference sequence). This CDR3 spans 15 amino acids. The assay was immunoSEQ multiplex PCR, and TCRdb's table has in-frame clones only and misses some. The data hold about 52,000 clones, with approximately 92% observed a single time. The receptor was isolated from an adult with an advanced solid tumor such as melanoma, head and neck, liver or kidney cancer. The rearrangement links TRBV6-6 to TRBJ2-1; D is unclear. The sample consisted of CD4+ or CD8+ T cells sorted from blood, taken in a trial of the OX40 agonist ivuxolimab. CDR3 DNA: TGTGCCAGCAGTTCTACCGGGCCTGGCGTAGGTGAGCAGTTCTTC. Residues: CASSSTGPGVGEQFF.